Below, 6 T cell receptor beta chains from the same sample are listed, as sequenced in a study of blood T cell repertoires in COVID-19. Here immunoSEQ multiplex PCR was the method, and the copy in TCRdb shows in-frame clones only, minus some. The profile shows about 180,000 clones, 70% to 90% of them singletons. Sequencing was done on a sample of peripheral blood. The source of these receptors is a woman in her 30s with acute or convalescent COVID-19.

This chain connects TRBV12-3 or TRBV12-4 to TRBJ2-2, with D perhaps matching TRBD1 (6 bases). There are 13 residues in the CDR3. Deletions cut 5 bases from V and 6 bases from J, with 10 bases between. In DNA, the CDR3 is TGTGCCAGCAGTCAACAGGGCGCCGGGGAGCTGTTTTTT. Translated, it gives CASSQQGAGELFF.

The chain uses TRBV11-2 and TRBJ2-7, with a weak D call TRBD2 (5 bases). Trimming took off 3 bases at V and 6 bases at J, with 12 bases between the two ends. The CDR3 is made up of 13 amino acids. Germline V lookup: CDR1 SGHAT, CDR2 FQNNGV. The CDR3 reads CASSLGGLGEQYF. Written as DNA, the CDR3 is TGTGCCAGCAGCTTGGGCGGGTTGGGCGAGCAGTACTTC.

The chain employs TRBV9 and TRBJ2-7; D is perhaps TRBD2 (5 bases). The V and J ends lost 2 bases and 2 bases respectively, with 8 bases between them. Germline CDR1 SGDLS, CDR2 YYNGEE. CDR3 length equals 13 residues. Here the CDR3 DNA reads TGTGCCAGCAGCGTTGGACTGGCCTACGAGCAGTACTTC. This codes for CASSVGLAYEQYF. Drawing the rest from reference TRBV9 and TRBJ2-7, the complete variable domain is DSGVTQTPKHLITATGQRVTLRCSPRSGDLSVYWYQQSLDQGLQFLIQYYNGEERAKGNILERFSAQQFPDLHSELNLSSLELGDSALYFCASSVGLAYEQYFGPGTRLTVT.

This chain uses TRBV11-2 with TRBJ2-2; D possibly corresponds to TRBD1 (5 bases). CDR3 size: 14 residues. Germline loops: CDR1 SGHAT, CDR2 FQNNGV. V dropped 5 bases and J dropped 5 bases, with 12 bases sitting between them. The CDR3 DNA reads TGTGCCAGCAGCCCTAACCAGGGTACCGGGGAGCTGTTTTTT. Translated: CASSPNQGTGELFF.

This clone was seen only once. The CDR3 sequence: CASSSQRDPYEQYF. DNA for the CDR3: TGTGCCAGCAGCTCACAGCGGGACCCCTACGAGCAGTACTTC. This chain joins TRBV5-4 and TRBJ2-7; TRBD2 agrees at 7 bases. From germline, CDR1 is SGHNT and CDR2 YYREEE (reference sequence). V was clipped by 3 bases and J by 2 bases; unmatched bases: 5. There are 14 residues in the CDR3.

This chain joins TRBV5-1 and TRBJ2-1; 8 bases agree with TRBD2. V lost 2 bases and J lost 8; bases outside the gene matches: 6. Per germline, CDR1 SGHRS and CDR2 YFSETQ. The CDR3 runs 14 residues. The CDR3 spells CASSFSGMVHEQFF. The CDR3 DNA is TGCGCCAGCAGCTTTAGCGGGATGGTGCATGAGCAGTTCTTC.